The text below deals with one T cell receptor beta chain. Its antigen is as yet unknown. This entry comes from a study of identical twins. General observations from the study: Researchers caution that invariant MAIT and iNKT cells could partly confound zero-insertion analyses. Fewer insertions characterized abundant cord blood beta clonotypes, whereas memory repertoires showed none.

cDNA carried unique molecular identifiers, and a universal primer site was added by template switching. TCRdb processed the 5' RACE reads anew with MiXCR; each CDR3 protein has one entry. This repertoire shows more than 350,000 distinct CDR3 sequences, 9% to 10% found once; its top ten account for more than 8%. The CDR3 has 11 residues. V lost 5 bases and J 7 bases, leaving 8 bases between the germline ends. From germline, CDR1 is MNHEY and CDR2 SVGAGI. This TCR came from a woman aged 50 to 60 in good health. Sequenced: naive T cells sorted from blood. The rearrangement joins TRBV6-5 to TRBJ2-5; no clear D. CDR3 protein: CASSEPGTQYF. The DNA for the CDR3 is TGTGCCAGCAGTGAACCGGGGACCCAGTACTTC.